The rows below give T cell receptor beta chains drawn from one sample of a study of cytomegalovirus exposure and HLA in healthy donors. Only in-frame clones appear in the TCRdb table, and some are missing; sequencing was by immunoSEQ multiplex PCR. The sample contains about 140,000 clones, around 80% of which appear only once. Sequencing was performed on PBMCs. The receptors shown here come from a man aged 18 to 30 in good health and CMV-seropositive. Each CDR3 is given with its conserved first and last residue. Each record gives: clone size, J gene, V gene, D gene, CDR3 protein, CDR3 DNA. The D gene is left open where the match is weak. For some rows the clone size is stated as once, few or many, or as a class when expanded; others skip it.

clone_size: -
j_call: TRBJ2-6
v_call: TRBV7-9
d_call: -
cdr3_aa: CASSPQGGDGANVLTF
cdr3_nt: TGTGCCAGCAGCCCCCAGGGCGGGGATGGGGCCAACGTCCTGACTTTC

clone_size: -
j_call: TRBJ1-2
v_call: TRBV30
d_call: -
cdr3_aa: CAWSVGTRVSYGYTF
cdr3_nt: TGTGCCTGGAGCGTCGGGACTAGAGTCTCCTATGGCTACACCTTC

clone_size: -
j_call: TRBJ2-1
v_call: TRBV2
d_call: TRBD1
cdr3_aa: CASSLDRGGNEQFF
cdr3_nt: TGTGCCAGCAGCTTGGACAGGGGGGGCAATGAGCAGTTCTTC

clone_size: -
j_call: TRBJ2-7
v_call: TRBV6-1
d_call: -
cdr3_aa: CATIPQGYEQYF
cdr3_nt: TGTGCCACCATCCCACAGGGCTACGAGCAGTACTTC

clone_size: -
j_call: TRBJ2-3
v_call: TRBV28
d_call: TRBD1
cdr3_aa: CASSPPGQGSDTQYF
cdr3_nt: TGTGCCAGCAGTCCACCGGGACAGGGCTCAGATACGCAGTATTTT

clone_size: -
j_call: TRBJ2-3
v_call: TRBV7-9
d_call: TRBD1
cdr3_aa: CASSPGQGSTDTQYF
cdr3_nt: TGTGCCAGCAGCCCGGGACAGGGGAGCACAGATACGCAGTATTTT

clone_size: -
j_call: TRBJ2-1
v_call: TRBV5-4
d_call: TRBD2
cdr3_aa: CASSSVTSGRDWTQFF
cdr3_nt: TGTGCCAGCAGTTCCGTTACTAGCGGGAGGGATTGGACCCAGTTCTTC

clone_size: -
j_call: TRBJ2-4
v_call: TRBV5-1
d_call: -
cdr3_aa: CASSLDGSRTVIQYF
cdr3_nt: TGCGCCAGCAGCTTGGATGGGTCTCGGACAGTCATTCAGTACTTC

clone_size: -
j_call: TRBJ2-6
v_call: TRBV2
d_call: TRBD1
cdr3_aa: CARSRDRDSGANVLTF
cdr3_nt: TGTGCCAGATCCCGGGACAGGGACTCTGGGGCCAACGTCCTGACTTTC

clone_size: -
j_call: TRBJ2-7
v_call: TRBV28
d_call: -
cdr3_aa: CASTIVGLAKIYEQYF
cdr3_nt: TGTGCCAGCACCATTGTAGGGCTAGCGAAAATCTACGAGCAGTACTTC

clone_size: -
j_call: TRBJ2-7
v_call: TRBV2
d_call: -
cdr3_aa: CASSQGQGPYEQYF
cdr3_nt: TGTGCCAGCAGCCAAGGGCAGGGCCCCTACGAGCAGTACTTC

clone_size: once
j_call: TRBJ1-4
v_call: TRBV2
d_call: TRBD1
cdr3_aa: CASSGQGGTNEKLFF
cdr3_nt: TGTGCCAGCAGCGGACAGGGTGGAACTAATGAAAAACTGTTTTTT

clone_size: -
j_call: TRBJ2-7
v_call: TRBV21-1
d_call: -
cdr3_aa: CASINEQYF
cdr3_nt: TGTGCCAGCATAAACGAGCAGTACTTC

clone_size: -
j_call: TRBJ2-4
v_call: TRBV15
d_call: TRBD1
cdr3_aa: CATSREDRSRNIQYF
cdr3_nt: TGTGCCACCAGCAGAGAGGACAGGTCAAGAAACATTCAGTACTTC

clone_size: few
j_call: TRBJ2-5
v_call: TRBV28
d_call: -
cdr3_aa: CASTQSREFGETQYF
cdr3_nt: TGTGCCAGCACCCAATCGAGGGAATTCGGTGAGACCCAGTACTTC

clone_size: few
j_call: TRBJ2-4
v_call: TRBV6-1
d_call: -
cdr3_aa: CASTGPEENIQYF
cdr3_nt: TGTGCCAGCACGGGTCCGGAGGAAAACATTCAGTACTTC

clone_size: -
j_call: TRBJ1-1
v_call: TRBV5-1
d_call: -
cdr3_aa: CASTTGNEAFF
cdr3_nt: TGCGCCAGCACGACAGGCAATGAAGCTTTCTTT

clone_size: -
j_call: TRBJ2-1
v_call: TRBV6-1
d_call: TRBD2
cdr3_aa: CASSEAGGRPRNEQFF
cdr3_nt: TGTGCCAGCAGTGAAGCGGGCGGGAGACCGCGGAATGAGCAGTTCTTC